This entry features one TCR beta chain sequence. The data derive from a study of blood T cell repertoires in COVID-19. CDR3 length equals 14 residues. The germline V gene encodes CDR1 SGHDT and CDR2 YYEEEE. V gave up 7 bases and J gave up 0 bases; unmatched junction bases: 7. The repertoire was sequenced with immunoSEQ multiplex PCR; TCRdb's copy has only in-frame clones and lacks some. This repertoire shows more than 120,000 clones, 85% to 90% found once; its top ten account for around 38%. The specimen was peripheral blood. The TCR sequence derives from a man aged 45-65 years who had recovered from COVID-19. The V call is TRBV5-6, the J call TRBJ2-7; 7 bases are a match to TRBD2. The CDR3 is CASVLRGSSYEQYF. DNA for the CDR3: TGTGCCAGCGTCCTTCGCGGGAGCTCCTACGAGCAGTACTTC.